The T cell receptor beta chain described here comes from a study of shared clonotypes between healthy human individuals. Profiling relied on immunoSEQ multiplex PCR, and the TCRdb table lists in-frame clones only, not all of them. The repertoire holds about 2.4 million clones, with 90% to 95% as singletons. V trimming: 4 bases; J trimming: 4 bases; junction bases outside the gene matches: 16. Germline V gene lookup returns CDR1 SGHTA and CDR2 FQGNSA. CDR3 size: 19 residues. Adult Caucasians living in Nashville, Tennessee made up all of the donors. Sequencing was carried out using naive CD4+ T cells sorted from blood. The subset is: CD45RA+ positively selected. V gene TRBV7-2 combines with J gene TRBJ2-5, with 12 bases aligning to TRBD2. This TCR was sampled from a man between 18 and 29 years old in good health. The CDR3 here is CASSSLWGLAGGPSETQYF. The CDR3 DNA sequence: TGTGCCAGCAGCTCTTTATGGGGTCTAGCGGGAGGGCCCTCAGAGACCCAGTACTTC.